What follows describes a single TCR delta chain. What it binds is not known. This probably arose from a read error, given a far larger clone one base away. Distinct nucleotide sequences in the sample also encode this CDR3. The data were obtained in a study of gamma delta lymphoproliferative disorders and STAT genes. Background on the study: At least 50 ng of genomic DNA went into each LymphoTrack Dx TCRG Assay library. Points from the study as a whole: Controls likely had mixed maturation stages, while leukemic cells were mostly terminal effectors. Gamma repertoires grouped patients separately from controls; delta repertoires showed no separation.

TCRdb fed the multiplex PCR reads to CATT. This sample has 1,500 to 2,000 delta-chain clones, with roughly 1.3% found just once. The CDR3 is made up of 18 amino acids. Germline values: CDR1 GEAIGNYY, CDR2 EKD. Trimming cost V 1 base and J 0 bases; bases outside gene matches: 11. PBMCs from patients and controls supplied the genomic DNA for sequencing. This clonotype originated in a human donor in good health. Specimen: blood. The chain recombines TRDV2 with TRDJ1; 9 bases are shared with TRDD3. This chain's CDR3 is CACDTLPGGSRYTDKLIF. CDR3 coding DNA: TGTGCCTGTGACACGTTGCCTGGGGGATCTCGGTACACCGATAAACTCATCTTT.